This T cell receptor beta chain was captured in a study of T cells after yellow fever vaccination. Study conclusions and caveats: CD4 and CD8 compartments shared a small share of clonotypes, likely from convergent recombination. Clones from primary vaccination mostly reappeared after the booster (96% CD4, approximately 86% CD8). The study found a weaker secondary response that peaked faster, day 5 versus 15.

This clonotype was found many times. Its specificity is unknown. Researchers made TCR cDNA using 5'RACE template switching, and this step added a universal primer site and UMIs. TCRdb passed the 5' RACE reads through MiXCR, listing each CDR3 protein once. This sample has about 320,000 distinct CDR3 sequences; 9.5% to 12% occur once, and the top ten carry approximately 3.3%. The sample consisted of CD4+ T cells sorted from PBMCs, taken 45 days after the yellow fever booster vaccination. The sequence came from a man aged 18 to 35 who received the YFV17D yellow fever vaccine.

This CDR3 reads CASSQVLGRETQYF. The DNA of the CDR3 is TGTGCCAGCAGCCAAGTGCTGGGGCGAGAGACCCAGTACTTC. This sequence joins TRBV4-2 and TRBJ2-5, with TRBD1 as a possible D gene (5 bases). The CDR3 consists of 14 residues. V lost 1 base and J 4 bases, leaving 10 bases between the germline ends. The germline gives CDR1 LGHNA, CDR2 YNFKEQ.